The rows below give T cell receptor beta chains drawn from one sample of a study of T cell repertoires in cytomegalovirus infection. TCRdb fed the reads into MiXCR, producing one record per CDR3 protein. Here the sample spans hundreds of thousands of distinct CDR3 sequences, 35% being singletons. What was sequenced was PBMCs. Every receptor here comes from a human donor in good health (CMV status not recorded). Some clones in this sample may be carry-over from other donors' samples. Both conserved end residues are part of each CDR3. A D gene is named only where the DNA matches it firmly. Size is omitted from some rows. Given values are once, few, many or a class for expanded clones.

TRBV28	NA	TRBJ2-7	TRBD2	CASSLVGLAGGGPDEQYF	TGTGCCAGCAGTTTGGTGGGTTTAGCGGGAGGAGGTCCCGACGAGCAGTACTTC
TRBV7-2	few	TRBJ1-3	NA	CASSPEVVSGNTIYF	TGTGCCAGCAGCCCAGAGGTAGTCTCTGGAAACACCATATATTTT
TRBV7-2	few	TRBJ2-1	TRBD2	CASSPRILAAQSSYNEQFF	TGTGCCAGCAGCCCCCGCATACTAGCGGCCCAAAGCTCCTACAATGAGCAGTTCTTC
TRBV7-2	many	TRBJ2-5	NA	CASSSPGPGRETQYF	TGTGCCAGCAGCTCCCCGGGACCGGGACGAGAGACCCAGTACTTC
TRBV28	NA	TRBJ1-5	TRBD1	CASSSGTGLVYQPQHF	TGTGCCAGCAGTTCAGGGACAGGGTTGGTGTATCAGCCCCAGCATTTT
TRBV20-1	NA	TRBJ2-7	TRBD1	CSARGQEAYEQYF	TGCAGTGCTAGGGGACAGGAGGCCTACGAGCAGTACTTC
TRBV7-8	many	TRBJ2-2	TRBD2	CASRAGADTGELFF	TGTGCCAGCAGAGCGGGGGCGGACACCGGGGAGCTGTTTTTT
TRBV20-1	NA	TRBJ2-7	TRBD2	CSARAASGRYEQYF	TGCAGTGCTAGAGCCGCTAGCGGGAGATACGAGCAGTACTTC
TRBV19	NA	TRBJ2-2	TRBD2	CASSLGGADTGELFF	TGTGCCAGTAGCCTCGGGGGGGCCGACACCGGGGAGCTGTTTTTT
TRBV20-1	NA	TRBJ1-2	TRBD1	CSAIQGASGYGYTF	TGCAGTGCTATTCAGGGGGCGAGTGGCTATGGCTACACCTTC
TRBV7-8	NA	TRBJ2-7	TRBD1	CASSLGTAIKSYEQYF	TGTGCCAGCAGTTTGGGGACAGCAATAAAGTCTTACGAGCAGTACTTC
TRBV19	NA	TRBJ1-5	TRBD1	CASSWGQGDQPQHF	TGTGCCAGTAGTTGGGGGCAGGGGGATCAGCCCCAGCATTTT